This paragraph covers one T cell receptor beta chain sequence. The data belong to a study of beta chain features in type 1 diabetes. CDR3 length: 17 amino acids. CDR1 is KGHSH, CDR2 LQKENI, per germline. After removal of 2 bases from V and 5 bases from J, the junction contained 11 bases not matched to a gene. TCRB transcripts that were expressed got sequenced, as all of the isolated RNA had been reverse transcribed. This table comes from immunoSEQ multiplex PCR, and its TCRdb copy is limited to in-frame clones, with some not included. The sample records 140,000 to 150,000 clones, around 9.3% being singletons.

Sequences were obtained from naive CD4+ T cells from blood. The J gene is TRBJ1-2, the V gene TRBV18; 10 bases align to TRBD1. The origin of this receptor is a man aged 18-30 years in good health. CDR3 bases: TGTGCCAGCTCACCATCTGGACAGGGGGTTTATTCGTATGGCTACACCTTC. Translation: CASSPSGQGVYSYGYTF.